What follows are 31 T cell receptor beta chains derived from one specimen sequenced in a study of T cell responses to AZD1222 COVID-19 vaccine (dated by TCRdb to the early 2020s). The time point label of this sample denotes: baseline before first vaccination. Library preparation used the immunoSEQ multiplex PCR assay. The table was pulled from immuneACCESS by TCRdb, which kept in-frame rearrangements only. Such tables lose some clones; where checked, under half of the loss comes from unresolved V genes, and the rest has no known cause. This sample holds about 150,000 clones; 80% to 95% were observed only once. The ten most abundant clones make up under 4% of the sample. The specimen comprised peripheral blood, sampled on day 0 of AZD1222 vaccination. The receptors derive from an adult in good health.

The chain recombines TRBV10-1 with TRBJ2-3; TRBD1 is a possible D gene (6 bases). Trimming took off 6 bases at V and 1 base at J, with 17 bases between the two ends. The length of the CDR3 is 16 residues. Germline CDR1 is WNHNN and CDR2 is SYGVQD (reference sequence). The CDR3 sequence is CASRAGTQGRTDTQYF. The CDR3 coding sequence is TGCGCCAGCAGAGCCGGGACACAAGGTCGCACAGATACGCAGTATTTT.

This clone was observed a few times. This chain connects TRBV6-5 to TRBJ2-5; 8 nucleotides match TRBD2. This CDR3 comprises 15 residues. V dropped 8 bases and J dropped 2; count of bases not matched to a gene: 10. From germline, CDR1 is MNHEY and CDR2 SVGAGI. The CDR3 DNA reads TGTGCCAGCCTTCCCTACGGGGGGGCGCAAGAGACCCAGTACTTC. Protein: CASLPYGGAQETQYF.

This chain joins TRBV19 and TRBJ2-5, with D tentatively TRBD1 (5 bases). The germline V gene has CDR1 LNHDA and CDR2 SQIVND (reference sequence). The CDR3 runs to 14 residues. Trimming cost V 6 bases and J 3 bases, with 14 bases left between them. The CDR3 DNA reads as TGTGCCAGTAGCCCTCAGGCAGGGAAAGAGACCCAGTACTTC. This codes for CASSPQAGKETQYF.

V is TRBV29-1 and J is TRBJ2-3, with D tentatively TRBD1 (5 bases). Trimming left V 4 bases short and J 1 base short, with 21 bases between. The CDR3 consists of 17 residues. Germline V gene data show CDR1 as SQVTM and CDR2 as ANQGSEA. The CDR3 protein is CSVVGQGVSIGTDTQYF. CDR3 coding DNA: TGCAGCGTTGTCGGGCAGGGTGTTTCCATCGGCACAGATACGCAGTATTTT.

The genes are TRBV27 and TRBJ1-1; no firm D call. From germline, CDR1 is MNHEY and CDR2 SMNVEV (reference sequence). V was clipped by 2 bases and J by 11 bases, with 18 bases between them. The CDR3 contains 14 residues. CDR3 bases: TGTGCCAGCAGTTTAACTAGGGCGCCTCTGAGGGCTTTCTTT. The encoded protein is CASSLTRAPLRAFF.

This clone was observed once. The rearrangement uses TRBV27 and TRBJ1-6; D ambiguous. V was clipped by 0 bases and J by 10 bases, with 13 bases between them. Germline lookup yields CDR1 MNHEY and CDR2 SMNVEV (reference sequence). The CDR3 contains 15 residues. CDR3 in DNA: TGTGCCAGCAGTTTATCAGCGGGTCGTGGGTCACCCCTCCACTTT. It is translated as CASSLSAGRGSPLHF.

Worth noting for this clone: One end of the junction does not line up with germline, which may come from a read error. The chain is built from TRBV7-2 and TRBJ2-3, with a possible D match to TRBD2 (7 bases). CDR1 and CDR2 (germline): SGHTA, FQGNSA. The CDR3 totals 13 residues. CDR3 sequence (DNA): TGCGCCGCGGGGGCCACCCCCACAGATACGCAGTATTTT. This sequence encodes CAAGATPTDTQYF.

The rearrangement uses TRBV27 and TRBJ2-1; 11 nucleotides align to TRBD1. J gave up 1 base and V 2 bases, and 1 base lay outside the gene matches. Germline CDR1 and CDR2: MNHEY and SMNVEV (reference sequence). The CDR3 length is 16 residues. CDR3 loop: CASSLGDRGSYNEQFF. The CDR3 DNA is TGTGCCAGCAGTTTAGGGGACAGGGGGTCCTACAATGAGCAGTTCTTC.

The chain links TRBV30 to TRBJ1-3; the match to TRBD1 covers 8 bases. V trimming: 3 bases; J trimming: 4 bases; junction bases outside the gene matches: 2. Germline CDR1 is GTSNPN and CDR2 is SVGIG (reference sequence). The CDR3 is made up of 13 amino acids. The CDR3 loop reads CAWSRGLGNTIYF. In nucleotides, the CDR3 is TGTGCCTGGAGCAGGGGGCTAGGAAACACCATATATTTT.

The genes are TRBV11-2 and TRBJ2-1; D perhaps matches TRBD2 (6 bases). Germline-derived CDR1 and CDR2 are SGHAT and FQNNGV. Between the trimmed V and J ends, which lost 4 bases and 2 bases, there was a span of 15 bases. There are 16 residues in the CDR3. CDR3 nucleotides: TGTGCCAGCAGCTCGGGCCTAGGCGGGGCCTACAATGAGCAGTTCTTC. It specifies CASSSGLGGAYNEQFF.

The V gene is TRBV27, the J gene TRBJ2-3; D might be TRBD1 (6 bases). The CDR3 is made up of 15 amino acids. V lost 5 bases, J lost 1 base, and 13 bases lay in between. Germline V gene lookup returns CDR1 MNHEY and CDR2 SMNVEV (reference sequence). CDR3 protein: CASSATGSGTDTQYF. For the CDR3, the DNA is TGTGCCAGCAGTGCCACAGGGTCGGGCACAGATACGCAGTATTTT.

J is TRBJ1-1 and V is TRBV7-2; D is ambiguous. Trimming took off 3 bases at V and 8 bases at J, with 13 bases between the two ends. This CDR3 spans 13 amino acids. Germline CDR1 and CDR2: SGHTA and FQGNSA. The DNA of the CDR3 is TGTGCCAGCAGCTTGGGTGGGCTGGGGGAAGCTTTCTTT. Amino acid sequence: CASSLGGLGEAFF. The full variable domain, in which reference TRBV7-2 and TRBJ1-1 provide the parts outside the CDR3, is GAGVSQSPSNKVTEKGKDVELRCDPISGHTALYWYRQSLGQGLEFLIYFQGNSAPDKSGLPSDRFSAERTGGSVSTLTIQRTQQEDSAVYLCASSLGGLGEAFFGQGTRLTVV.

The chain links TRBV19 to TRBJ1-1; D ambiguous. This CDR3 spans 14 amino acids. CDR1 is LNHDA, CDR2 SQIVND, per germline (reference sequence). V was cut by 3 bases and J by 1 base, with 9 bases left in between. The CDR3 DNA sequence: TGTGCCAGTAGTATCCCGGGTGCGAACACTGAAGCTTTCTTT. This codes for CASSIPGANTEAFF. The full variable domain, completed using reference TRBV19 and TRBJ1-1, is DGGITQSPKYLFRKEGQNVTLSCEQNLNHDAMYWYRQDPGQGLRLIYYSQIVNDFQKGDIAEGYSVSREKKESFPLTVTSAQKNPTAFYLCASSIPGANTEAFFGQGTRLTVV.

This clone was detected only once. The V and J genes are TRBV6-2 or TRBV6-3 and TRBJ2-1; D is possibly TRBD2 (6 bases). Between the trimmed V and J ends, which lost 0 bases and 3 bases, there was a span of 12 bases. This CDR3 is 16 amino acids long. The germline CDR1 and CDR2 sequences are MNHEY and SVGEGT. The CDR3 bases are TGTGCCAGCAGTTACTCAGGTAGCGGAGACTACAATGAGCAGTTCTTC. Translation: CASSYSGSGDYNEQFF.

The chain uses TRBV25-1 and TRBJ2-1, with 8 bases identical to TRBD1. J was trimmed by 5 bases and V by 8 bases; bases with no gene match: 5. The CDR3 has 13 residues. CDR1 MGHDK and CDR2 SYGVNS come from the germline V gene. The CDR3 DNA reads TGTGCCAGCGCCCGGGACAGGAACAATGAGCAGTTCTTC. It encodes CASARDRNNEQFF.

The chain uses TRBV6-5 and TRBJ2-2; D not certain. The CDR3 is 14 residues long. V lost 8 bases and J lost 0, with 10 bases in between. Germline CDR1 reads MNHEY; CDR2 reads SVGAGI. As DNA, the CDR3 is TGTGCCAGCCCCGGTACAGCGAACACCGGGGAGCTGTTTTTT. As protein: CASPGTANTGELFF.

The chain couples TRBV2 to TRBJ2-5; possibly TRBD2 for D (6 bases). V lost 6 bases and J 5 bases, leaving 7 bases between the germline ends. The length of the CDR3 is 11 residues. CDR1 and CDR2 from the germline V gene are SNHLY and FYNNEI. This chain's CDR3 is CASRAGETQYF. CDR3 coding DNA: TGTGCCAGCAGGGCGGGGGAGACCCAGTACTTC.

The chain joins TRBV9 to TRBJ1-5, with 8 bases that match TRBD1. Germline trimming cut 4 bases from V and 5 bases from J; bases unmatched to any gene: 5. The CDR3 extends over 14 amino acids. Per germline, CDR1 SGDLS and CDR2 YYNGEE. CDR3 nucleotides: TGTGCCAGCAGCCCAAGACAGGGGCATCAGCCCCAGCATTTT. Protein sequence: CASSPRQGHQPQHF.

This chain joins TRBV28 and TRBJ2-1, with 8 nucleotides matching TRBD1. Germline-derived CDR1 and CDR2 are MDHEN and SYDVKM. The CDR3 is 13 residues long. The J segment lost 6 bases and the V segment lost 6 bases, leaving 4 bases of the junction unmatched. Written as DNA, the CDR3 is TGTGCCAGCAGACAGGGGGGTTCCAATGAGCAGTTCTTC. This translates into CASRQGGSNEQFF.

Written as DNA, the CDR3 is TGTGCCAGCAGAGGACCTTCCTACGAGCAGTACTTC. Translation gives CASRGPSYEQYF. This rearrangement joins TRBV12-3 or TRBV12-4 to TRBJ2-7; D is undetermined. Trimming stripped 6 bases from V and 1 base from J, with 7 bases between. CDR3 length equals 12 residues.

The chain uses TRBV9 and TRBJ1-2; D is ambiguous. Germline lookup yields CDR1 SGDLS and CDR2 YYNGEE. The V and J ends lost 3 bases and 4 bases respectively, with 22 bases between them. This CDR3 contains 17 residues. The CDR3 region is CASSASRRTEVAYGYTF. The CDR3 nucleotides are TGTGCCAGCAGCGCCTCGAGGAGGACCGAAGTGGCCTATGGCTACACCTTC. Looking up the rest from reference TRBV9 and TRBJ1-2 gives the full variable domain: DSGVTQTPKHLITATGQRVTLRCSPRSGDLSVYWYQQSLDQGLQFLIQYYNGEERAKGNILERFSAQQFPDLHSELNLSSLELGDSALYFCASSASRRTEVAYGYTFGSGTRLTVV.

The chain uses TRBV12-3 or TRBV12-4 and TRBJ1-5; D is possibly TRBD1 (5 bases). The CDR3 totals 13 residues. V was trimmed by 3 bases and J by 5 bases, leaving 8 bases between them. CDR3 sequence: CASSLTAHQPQHF. CDR3 nucleotides: TGTGCCAGCAGTTTGACAGCCCATCAGCCCCAGCATTTT.

The CDR3 here is CASSFRDREFGPTDTQYF. Here the CDR3 DNA reads TGTGCCAGCAGTTTCCGGGACAGGGAATTTGGCCCCACAGATACGCAGTATTTT. The V call is TRBV27, the J call TRBJ2-3, with TRBD1 identical over 9 bases. CDR1 MNHEY and CDR2 SMNVEV come from the germline V gene (reference sequence). V lost 3 bases, J lost 2 bases, and 12 bases stayed unmatched. This CDR3 contains 18 residues.

Concerning this clone itself: This sample also contains other DNA sequences that code for the same CDR3. The chain links TRBV5-1 to TRBJ2-6, with D possibly TRBD1 on 6 matching bases. This CDR3 is 17 amino acids long. Germline CDR1 reads SGHRS; CDR2 reads YFSETQ. Deletions cut 1 base from V and 0 bases from J, with 11 bases between. The CDR3 region is CASSLRAGDSGANVLTF. The CDR3 DNA reads as TGCGCCAGCAGCTTGCGGGCAGGGGACTCTGGGGCCAACGTCCTGACTTTC. The full variable domain, rest sourced from reference TRBV5-1 and TRBJ2-6, is KAGVTQTPRYLIKTRGQQVTLSCSPISGHRSVSWYQQTPGQGLQFLFEYFSETQRNKGNFPGRFSGRQFSNSRSEMNVSTLELGDSALYLCASSLRAGDSGANVLTFGAGSRLTVL.

In nucleotides, the CDR3 is TGCGCCAGGGGGGCGCGAGACTATGGCTACACCTTC. It yields the protein CARGARDYGYTF. The chain links TRBV23-1 to TRBJ1-2, with a weak D call TRBD1 (6 bases). TRBV23-1 is an ORF for which the function is uncertain. V was cut by 9 bases and J by 3 bases, with 11 bases left in between. The CDR3 has 12 residues.

This rearrangement joins TRBV6-5 to TRBJ1-4; no definite D call. Trimming took off 5 bases at V and 4 bases at J, with 8 bases between the two ends. The CDR3 is 13 residues long. Germline lookup yields CDR1 MNHEY and CDR2 SVGAGI. The CDR3 spells CASSQALNEKLFF. CDR3 nucleotides: TGTGCCAGCAGTCAGGCTCTTAATGAAAAACTGTTTTTT.

V gene TRBV5-1 combines with J gene TRBJ2-1, with 8 bases that match TRBD2. This CDR3 has 15 residues. V lost 5 bases and J lost 0; bases outside the gene matches: 4. Germline CDR1 SGHRS, CDR2 YFSETQ. The CDR3 sequence is CASRISGSSYNEQFF. The CDR3, as DNA: TGCGCCAGCAGAATCAGCGGGAGCTCCTACAATGAGCAGTTCTTC.

V usage is TRBV3-1 (or the pseudogene TRBV3-2) and J usage is TRBJ2-2; no clear D gene. The V end lost 0 bases, the J end lost 8 bases, and 10 bases lay between the germline ends. The germline V gene has CDR1 LGHDT and CDR2 YNNKEL (reference sequence). The CDR3 is 14 amino acids. CDR3 sequence reads: CASSQEGKRGELFF. CDR3 DNA sequence: TGTGCCAGCAGCCAAGAAGGAAAGAGAGGGGAGCTGTTTTTT.

A single count supports this clone. This sequence joins TRBV29-1 and TRBJ1-1, with D hard to call. V shed 3 bases and J shed 4 bases, with 12 bases lying between them. CDR3 length: 13 residues. The germline V gene has CDR1 SQVTM and CDR2 ANQGSEA. This CDR3 reads CSVDGVTGTEAFF. Here the CDR3 DNA reads TGCAGCGTTGACGGGGTTACGGGCACTGAAGCTTTCTTT.

The rearrangement links TRBV7-3 to TRBJ1-1, with 7 bases fitting TRBD1. This CDR3 region has 15 residues. With 2 bases clipped from V and 0 bases from J, the junction kept 3 bases outside the gene matches. Germline V gene sequence: CDR1 SGHTA, CDR2 FQGTGA. The CDR3 DNA sequence: TGTGCCAGCAGCTTATTGAGGGGGCTGAACACTGAAGCTTTCTTT. It encodes CASSLLRGLNTEAFF.

The CDR3 region has the DNA TGTGCCAGCAGTTACTCGGAGGTGTTAACAGATACGCAGTATTTT. Translated: CASSYSEVLTDTQYF. V and J are TRBV6-5 and TRBJ2-3; TRBD2 might be the D (5 bases). The V gene's germline CDR1 is MNHEY and CDR2 SVGAGI. The length of the CDR3 is 15 residues. V dropped 0 bases and J dropped 3 bases, with 10 bases sitting between them.